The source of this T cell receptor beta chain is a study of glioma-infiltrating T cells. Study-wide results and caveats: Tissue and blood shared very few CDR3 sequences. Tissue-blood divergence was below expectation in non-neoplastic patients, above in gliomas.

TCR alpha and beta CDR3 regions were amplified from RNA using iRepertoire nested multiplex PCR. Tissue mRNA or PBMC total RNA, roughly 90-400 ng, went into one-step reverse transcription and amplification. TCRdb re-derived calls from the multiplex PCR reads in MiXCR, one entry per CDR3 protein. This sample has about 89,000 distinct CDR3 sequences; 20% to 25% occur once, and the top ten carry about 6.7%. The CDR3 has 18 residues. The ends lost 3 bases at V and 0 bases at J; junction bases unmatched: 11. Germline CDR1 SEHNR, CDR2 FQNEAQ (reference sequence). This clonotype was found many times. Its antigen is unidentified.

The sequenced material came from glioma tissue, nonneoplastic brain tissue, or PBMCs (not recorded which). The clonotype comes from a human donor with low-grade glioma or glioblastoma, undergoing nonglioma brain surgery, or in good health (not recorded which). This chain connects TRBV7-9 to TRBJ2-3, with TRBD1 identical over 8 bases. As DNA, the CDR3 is TGTGCCAGCAGCTTCCCCCCAGAGAGACAGGGGAGCACAGATACGCAGTATTTT. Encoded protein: CASSFPPERQGSTDTQYF.